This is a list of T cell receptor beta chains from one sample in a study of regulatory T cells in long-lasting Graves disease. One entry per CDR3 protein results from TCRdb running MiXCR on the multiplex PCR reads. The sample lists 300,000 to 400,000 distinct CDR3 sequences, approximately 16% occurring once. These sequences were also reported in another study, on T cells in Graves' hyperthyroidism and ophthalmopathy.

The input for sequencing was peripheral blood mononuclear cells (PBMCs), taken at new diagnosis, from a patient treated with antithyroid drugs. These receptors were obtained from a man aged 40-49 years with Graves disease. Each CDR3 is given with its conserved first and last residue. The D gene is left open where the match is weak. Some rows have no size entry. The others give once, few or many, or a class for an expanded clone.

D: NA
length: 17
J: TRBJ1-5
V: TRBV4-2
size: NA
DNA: TGTGCCAGCAGCCAAGAAGCCGGAAAAAGTGAGGATCAGCCCCAGCATTTT
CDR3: CASSQEAGKSEDQPQHF

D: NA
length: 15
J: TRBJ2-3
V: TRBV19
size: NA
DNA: TGTGCCAGTAGTCGGGCAGTCGGGAGCACAGATACGCAGTATTTT
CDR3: CASSRAVGSTDTQYF

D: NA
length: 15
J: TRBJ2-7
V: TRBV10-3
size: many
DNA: TGTGCCATCAGTGACCGGGCAGGGTCAGGGCGCGAGCAGTACTTC
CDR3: CAISDRAGSGREQYF

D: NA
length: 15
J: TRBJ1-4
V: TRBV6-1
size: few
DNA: TGTGCCAGCAGTCTCAGACCGTGGGGGAATGAAAAACTGTTTTTT
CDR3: CASSLRPWGNEKLFF

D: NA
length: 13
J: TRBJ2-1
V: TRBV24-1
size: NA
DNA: TGTGCCACCAGTGGGAACAGGGTTGGTGAGCAGTTCTTC
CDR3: CATSGNRVGEQFF

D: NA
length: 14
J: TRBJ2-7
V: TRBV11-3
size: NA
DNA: TGCGCCAGCAGCCAAGATCGGGGGTTCCGGGAGCAGTACTTC
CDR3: CASSQDRGFREQYF

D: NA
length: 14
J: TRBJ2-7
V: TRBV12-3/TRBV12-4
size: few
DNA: TGTGCCAGCAGTTTCCAGCGCGGGGCCCACGAGCAGTACTTC
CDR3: CASSFQRGAHEQYF

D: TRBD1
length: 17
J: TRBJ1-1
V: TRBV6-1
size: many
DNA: TGTGCCAGCAGTCCCGGACAGGGACGGGTTGCGAACACTGAAGCTTTCTTT
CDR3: CASSPGQGRVANTEAFF

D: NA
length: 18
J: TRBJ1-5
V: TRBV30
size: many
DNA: TGTGCCTGGAGTGTAGGAGACAGGCCATGGGATAGCAATCAGCCCCAGCATTTT
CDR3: CAWSVGDRPWDSNQPQHF

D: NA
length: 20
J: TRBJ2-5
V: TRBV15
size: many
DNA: TGTGCCACCAGCAGAGATTTATTGTCGAGCTCGTGGGGATTTCAAGAGACCCAGTACTTC
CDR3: CATSRDLLSSSWGFQETQYF

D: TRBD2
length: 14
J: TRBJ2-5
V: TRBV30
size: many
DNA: TGTGCCTGGAGTCCCGGGGGGGCGCAAGAGACCCAGTACTTC
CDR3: CAWSPGGAQETQYF

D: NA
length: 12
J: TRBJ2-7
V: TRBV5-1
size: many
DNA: TGCGCCAGCGGTCCAGGGTCCTACGAGCAGTACTTC
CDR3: CASGPGSYEQYF

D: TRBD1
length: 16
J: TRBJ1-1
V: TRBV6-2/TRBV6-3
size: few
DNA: TGTGCCAGCAGTTACTACAACAGGGGGAAGGGTCCTGAAGCTTTCTTT
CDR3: CASSYYNRGKGPEAFF

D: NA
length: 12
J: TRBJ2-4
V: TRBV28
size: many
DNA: TGTGCCAGCAGTAGGACGCGGGACATTCAGTACTTC
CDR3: CASSRTRDIQYF

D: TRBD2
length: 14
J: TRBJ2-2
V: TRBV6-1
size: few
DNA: TGTGCCAGCAGTCAATCGGGGGGAACCGGGGAGCTGTTTTTT
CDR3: CASSQSGGTGELFF

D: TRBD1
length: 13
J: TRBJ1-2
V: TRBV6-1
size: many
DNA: TGTGCCAGCAGTCCGACAGGGCGCTATGGCTACACCTTC
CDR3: CASSPTGRYGYTF

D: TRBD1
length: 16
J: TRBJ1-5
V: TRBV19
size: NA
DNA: TGTGCCAGTAGTACGACAGGGGGCGGCCGCAATCAGCCCCAGCATTTT
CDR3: CASSTTGGGRNQPQHF